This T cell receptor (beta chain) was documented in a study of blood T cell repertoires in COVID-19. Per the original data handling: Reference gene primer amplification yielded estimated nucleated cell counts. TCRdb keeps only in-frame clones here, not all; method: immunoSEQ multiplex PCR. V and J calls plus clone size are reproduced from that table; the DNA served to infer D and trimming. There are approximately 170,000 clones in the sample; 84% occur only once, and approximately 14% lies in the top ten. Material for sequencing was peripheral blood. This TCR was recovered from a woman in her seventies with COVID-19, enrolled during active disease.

CDR3 sequence: CASRATGGKGYTF. The CDR3 DNA reads as TGTGCCAGCAGAGCTACAGGGGGAAAGGGCTACACCTTC. V and J are TRBV9 and TRBJ1-2, with 8 bases aligning to TRBD1. Germline V gene sequence: CDR1 SGDLS, CDR2 YYNGEE. The CDR3 consists of 13 residues. Unmatched junction bases numbered 8, after V lost 5 bases and J lost 8 bases.